A single sample gave rise to the 3 T cell receptor beta chains below, sequenced in a study of monozygotic twins with inflammatory bowel disease. TCRdb reanalyzed the 5' RACE reads, giving one entry per CDR3 protein sequence and no DNA. This repertoire comprises fewer than 550,000 distinct CDR3 sequences; its ten largest clones make up roughly 2.5%. The sample consisted of blood. All receptors come from a human donor with ulcerative colitis or Crohn's disease, or a healthy co-twin of an affected twin (not recorded which).

The chain uses TRBV7-9 and TRBJ2-1. Per germline, CDR1 SEHNR and CDR2 FQNEAQ (reference sequence). This CDR3 is 12 amino acids long. CDR3 sequence reads: CASSPSFNEQFF.

Its frequency marks this clonotype as medium-sized. The V gene is TRBV2, the J gene TRBJ2-7; without DNA, the TCRdb call of TRBD1 cannot be checked. The V gene's germline CDR1 is SNHLY and CDR2 FYNNEI. This CDR3 comprises 15 residues. The CDR3 sequence is CASSEEERGLYEQYF.

This chain joins TRBV3-1 and TRBJ2-7; TCRdb outputs TRBD1, but without DNA this stays unchecked. This CDR3 contains 15 residues. Looked up from germline, CDR1 is LGHDT and CDR2 is YNNKEL (reference sequence). The CDR3 reads CASSQGMRGAGEQYF.